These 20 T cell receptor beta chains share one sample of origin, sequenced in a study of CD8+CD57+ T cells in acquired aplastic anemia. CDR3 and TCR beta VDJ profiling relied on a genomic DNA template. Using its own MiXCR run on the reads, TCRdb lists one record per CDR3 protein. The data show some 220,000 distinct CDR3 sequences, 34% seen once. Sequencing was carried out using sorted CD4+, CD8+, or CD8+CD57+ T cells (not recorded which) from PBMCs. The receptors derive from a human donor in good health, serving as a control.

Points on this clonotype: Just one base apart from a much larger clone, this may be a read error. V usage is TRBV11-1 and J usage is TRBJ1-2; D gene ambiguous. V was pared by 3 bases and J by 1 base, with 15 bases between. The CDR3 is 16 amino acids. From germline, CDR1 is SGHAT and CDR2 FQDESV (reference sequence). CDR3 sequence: CASSFRHSTCNYGYTF. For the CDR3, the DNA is TGTGCCAGCAGCTTTCGACACTCCACATGTAACTATGGCTACACCTTC.

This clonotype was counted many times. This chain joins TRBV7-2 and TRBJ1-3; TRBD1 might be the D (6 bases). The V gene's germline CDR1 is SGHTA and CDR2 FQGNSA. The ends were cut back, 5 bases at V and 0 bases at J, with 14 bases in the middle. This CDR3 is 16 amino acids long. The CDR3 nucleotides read TGTGCCAGCAGCCGGACAGTTACAAGCTCTGGAAACACCATATATTTT. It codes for CASSRTVTSSGNTIYF.

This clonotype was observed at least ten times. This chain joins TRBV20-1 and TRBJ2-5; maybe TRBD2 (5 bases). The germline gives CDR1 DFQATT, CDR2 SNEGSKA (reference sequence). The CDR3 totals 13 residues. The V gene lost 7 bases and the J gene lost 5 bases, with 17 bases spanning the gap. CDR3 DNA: TGCAGTGTGAGCGGCTACCCGGCGGAGACCCAGTACTTC. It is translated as CSVSGYPAETQYF.

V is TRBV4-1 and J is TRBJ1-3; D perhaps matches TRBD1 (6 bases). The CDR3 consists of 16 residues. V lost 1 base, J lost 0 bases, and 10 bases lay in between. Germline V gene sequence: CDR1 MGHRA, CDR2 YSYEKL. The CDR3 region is CASSQGRGISGNTIYF. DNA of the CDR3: TGCGCCAGCAGCCAAGGAAGGGGGATCTCTGGAAACACCATATATTTT.

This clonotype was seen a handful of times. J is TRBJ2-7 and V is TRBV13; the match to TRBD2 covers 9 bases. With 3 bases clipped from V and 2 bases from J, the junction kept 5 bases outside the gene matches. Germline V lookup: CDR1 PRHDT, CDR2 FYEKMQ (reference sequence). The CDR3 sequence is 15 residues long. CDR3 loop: CASSFGVAGAYEQYF. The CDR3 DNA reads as TGTGCCAGCAGCTTCGGAGTAGCGGGGGCCTACGAGCAGTACTTC.

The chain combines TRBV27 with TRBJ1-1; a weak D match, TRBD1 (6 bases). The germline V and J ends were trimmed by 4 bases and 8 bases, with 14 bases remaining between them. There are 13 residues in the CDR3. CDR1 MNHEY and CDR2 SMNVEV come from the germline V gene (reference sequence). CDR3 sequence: CASSSRGGREAFF. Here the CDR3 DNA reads TGTGCCAGCAGTTCCAGGGGAGGTCGAGAAGCTTTCTTT.

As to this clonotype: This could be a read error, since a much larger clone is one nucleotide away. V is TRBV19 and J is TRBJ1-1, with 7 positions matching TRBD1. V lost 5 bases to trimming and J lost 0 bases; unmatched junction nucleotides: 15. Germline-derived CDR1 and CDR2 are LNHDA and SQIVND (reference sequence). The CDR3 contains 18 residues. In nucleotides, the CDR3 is TGTGCCAGTAGTCCGAGGACAGGTGGTTTCCCGATGAACACTGAAGCTTTCTTT. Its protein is CASSPRTGGFPMNTEAFF.

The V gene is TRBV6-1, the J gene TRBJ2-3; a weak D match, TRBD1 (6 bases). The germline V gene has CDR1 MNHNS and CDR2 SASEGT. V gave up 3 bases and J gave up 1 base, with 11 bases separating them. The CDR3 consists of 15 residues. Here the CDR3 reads CASSDRGFGTDTQYF. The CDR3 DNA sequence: TGTGCCAGCAGTGACAGGGGATTCGGCACAGATACGCAGTATTTT.

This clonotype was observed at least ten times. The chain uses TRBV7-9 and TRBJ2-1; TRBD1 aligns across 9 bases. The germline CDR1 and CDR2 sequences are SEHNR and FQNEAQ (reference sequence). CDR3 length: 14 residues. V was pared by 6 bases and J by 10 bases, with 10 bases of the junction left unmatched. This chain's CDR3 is CASSWTGTGREQFF. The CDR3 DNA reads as TGTGCCAGCAGTTGGACCGGGACAGGGAGGGAGCAGTTCTTC. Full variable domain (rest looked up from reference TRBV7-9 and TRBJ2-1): DTGVSQNPRHKITKRGQNVTFRCDPISEHNRLYWYRQTLGQGPEFLTYFQNEAQLEKSRLLSDRFSAERPKGSFSTLEIQRTEQGDSAMYLCASSWTGTGREQFFGPGTRLTVL.

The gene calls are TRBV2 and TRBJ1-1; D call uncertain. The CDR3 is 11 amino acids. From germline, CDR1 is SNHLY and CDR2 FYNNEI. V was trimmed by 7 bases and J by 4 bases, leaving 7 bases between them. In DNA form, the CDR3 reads TGTGCCAGCAAAACCCTCACTGAAGCTTTCTTT. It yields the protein CASKTLTEAFF.

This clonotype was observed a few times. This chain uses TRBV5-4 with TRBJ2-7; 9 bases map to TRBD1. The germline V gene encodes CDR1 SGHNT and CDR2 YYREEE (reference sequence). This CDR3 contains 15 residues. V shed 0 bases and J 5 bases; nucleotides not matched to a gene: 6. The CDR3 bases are TGTGCCAGCAGCTTGGGGGGACAGGGTGGCAACGAGCAGTACTTC. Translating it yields CASSLGGQGGNEQYF.

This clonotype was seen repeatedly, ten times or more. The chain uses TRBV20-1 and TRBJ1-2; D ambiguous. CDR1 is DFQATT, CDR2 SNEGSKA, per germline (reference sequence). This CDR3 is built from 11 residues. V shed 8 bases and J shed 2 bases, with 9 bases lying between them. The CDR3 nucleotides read TGCAGTATCCGGGCGAACTATGGCTACACCTTC. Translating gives CSIRANYGYTF.

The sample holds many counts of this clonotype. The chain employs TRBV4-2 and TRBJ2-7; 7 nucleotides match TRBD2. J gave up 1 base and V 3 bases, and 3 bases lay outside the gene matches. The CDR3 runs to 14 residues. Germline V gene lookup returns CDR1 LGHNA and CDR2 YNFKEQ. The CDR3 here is CASSQGLLSYEQYF. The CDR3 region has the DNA TGTGCCAGCAGCCAGGGACTATTGTCCTACGAGCAGTACTTC.

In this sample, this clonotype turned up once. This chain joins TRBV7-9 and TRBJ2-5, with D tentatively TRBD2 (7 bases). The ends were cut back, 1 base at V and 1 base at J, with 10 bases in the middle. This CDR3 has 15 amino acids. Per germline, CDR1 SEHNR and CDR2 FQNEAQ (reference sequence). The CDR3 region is CASSLVGGVQETQYF. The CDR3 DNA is TGTGCCAGCAGCTTAGTAGGGGGGGTCCAAGAGACCCAGTACTTC.

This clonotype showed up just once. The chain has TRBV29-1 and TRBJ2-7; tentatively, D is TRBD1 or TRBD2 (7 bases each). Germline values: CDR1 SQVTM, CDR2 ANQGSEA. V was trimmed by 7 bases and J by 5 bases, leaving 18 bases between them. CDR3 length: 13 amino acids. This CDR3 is CSAQGGFSDEQYF. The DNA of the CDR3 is TGCAGCGCCCAGGGGGGGTTCTCGGACGAGCAGTACTTC.

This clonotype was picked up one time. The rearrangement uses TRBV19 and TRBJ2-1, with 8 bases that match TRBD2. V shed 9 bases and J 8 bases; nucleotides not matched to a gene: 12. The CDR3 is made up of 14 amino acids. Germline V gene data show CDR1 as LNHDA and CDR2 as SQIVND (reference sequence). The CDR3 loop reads CASSQTSGGDEQFF. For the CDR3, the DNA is TGTGCCAGCAGCCAAACCAGCGGGGGCGATGAGCAGTTCTTC.

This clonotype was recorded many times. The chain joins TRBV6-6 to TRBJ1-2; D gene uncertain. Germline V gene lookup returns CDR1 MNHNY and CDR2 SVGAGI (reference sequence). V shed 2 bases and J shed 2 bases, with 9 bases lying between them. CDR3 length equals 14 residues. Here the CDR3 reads CASSYDHRNYGYTF. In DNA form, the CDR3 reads TGTGCCAGCAGTTACGATCACAGAAACTATGGCTACACCTTC.

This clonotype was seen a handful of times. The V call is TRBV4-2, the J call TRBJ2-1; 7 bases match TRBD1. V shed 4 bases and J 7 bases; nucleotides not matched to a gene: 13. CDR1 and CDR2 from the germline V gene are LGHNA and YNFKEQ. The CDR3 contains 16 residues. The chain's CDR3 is CASSPNSGTAHNEQFF. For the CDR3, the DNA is TGTGCCAGCAGCCCAAATTCCGGGACAGCGCATAATGAGCAGTTCTTC.

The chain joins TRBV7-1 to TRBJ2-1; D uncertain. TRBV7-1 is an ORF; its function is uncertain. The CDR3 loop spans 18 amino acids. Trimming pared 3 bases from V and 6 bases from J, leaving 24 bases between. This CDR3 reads CASSSTLRNTNLGNEQFF. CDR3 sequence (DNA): TGTGCCAGCAGCTCTACCCTCAGGAATACGAACCTAGGCAATGAGCAGTTCTTC.

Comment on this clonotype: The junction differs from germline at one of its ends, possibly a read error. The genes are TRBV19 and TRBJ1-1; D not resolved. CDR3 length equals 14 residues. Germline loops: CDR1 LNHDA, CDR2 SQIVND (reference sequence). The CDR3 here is CASSRRGQNTEASF. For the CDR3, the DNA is TGTGCCAGTAGTAGGCGCGGGCAGAACACTGAAGCTTCCTTT.